This entry lists 8 T cell receptor beta chains sequenced from one sample in a study of shared clonotypes between healthy human individuals. Method: immunoSEQ multiplex PCR; TCRdb's copy keeps in-frame clones and lacks some. The sample has 2 million to 2.5 million clones; roughly 94% are singletons. CD45RO-negative, CCR7-selected cells formed the naive CD8 fraction, which excluded terminally differentiated effector memory CD45RA+ cells. Sequenced material: naive CD8+ T cells sorted from blood. Receptor source: a man younger than 35 in good health.

Concerning this clone: The same CDR3 also results from other DNA sequences found in this sample. This sequence joins TRBV19 and TRBJ1-1, with D unresolved. The CDR3 contains 13 residues. Deletions cut 1 base from V and 0 bases from J, with 3 bases between. Germline values: CDR1 LNHDA, CDR2 SQIVND (reference sequence). CDR3 DNA: TGTGCCAGTAGTATAGCGATGAACACTGAAGCTTTCTTT. It yields the protein CASSIAMNTEAFF.

The chain joins TRBV30 to TRBJ2-2; D is unresolved. Germline V gives CDR1 GTSNPN, CDR2 SVGIG (reference sequence). V lost 4 bases and J lost 3, with 9 bases in between. The CDR3 covers 13 residues. The CDR3 region has the DNA TGTGCCTGGATGGGGTTCCACACCGGGGAGCTGTTTTTT. This codes for CAWMGFHTGELFF.

The J gene is TRBJ2-2, the V gene TRBV6-5; no definite D call. Germline assignment: CDR1 MNHEY and CDR2 SVGAGI. V shed 3 bases and J shed 6 bases, with 17 bases lying between them. CDR3 size: 16 residues. The CDR3, as DNA: TGTGCCAGCAGTTATCTAGGGATAAGTGGTGCCGGGGAGCTGTTTTTT. Protein: CASSYLGISGAGELFF.

The rearrangement links TRBV6-6 to TRBJ2-1; D is possibly TRBD2 (5 bases). Germline V CDR1 and CDR2: MNHNY, SVGAGI (reference sequence). V lost 6 bases and J 0 bases, leaving 15 bases between the germline ends. The CDR3 is made up of 16 amino acids. The DNA for the CDR3 is TGTGCCAGCAGCCTTAGCGCTATGAGCTCCTACAATGAGCAGTTCTTC. Its translation: CASSLSAMSSYNEQFF.

The chain uses TRBV28 and TRBJ2-3; D may match TRBD1 or TRBD2 (5 bases each). V lost 8 bases, J lost 1 base, and 16 bases lay in between. Germline loops: CDR1 MDHEN, CDR2 SYDVKM. This CDR3 is 15 amino acids long. The CDR3 spells CASHSLEGGTDTQYF. Written as DNA, the CDR3 is TGTGCCAGCCATTCACTAGAAGGGGGCACAGATACGCAGTATTTT.

This chain connects TRBV4-1 to TRBJ1-4; possible D gene TRBD1, 6 bases. V was shortened by 8 bases and J by 5 bases, with 12 bases between the two germline ends. The CDR3 is 13 residues long. Germline CDR1 reads MGHRA; CDR2 reads YSYEKL. DNA of the CDR3: TGCGCCAGCGGTACAGGGCTCAATGAAAAACTGTTTTTT. As protein: CASGTGLNEKLFF.

V usage is TRBV19 and J usage is TRBJ2-7; perhaps TRBD1 as D (6 bases). The germline V gene has CDR1 LNHDA and CDR2 SQIVND (reference sequence). The CDR3 totals 16 residues. Trimming stripped 5 bases from V and 2 bases from J, with 19 bases between. The DNA of the CDR3 is TGTGCCAGTAGTGCCAACAGGGCCGATTCTACCTACGAGCAGTACTTC. It encodes CASSANRADSTYEQYF. The full variable domain, rest sourced from reference TRBV19 and TRBJ2-7, is DGGITQSPKYLFRKEGQNVTLSCEQNLNHDAMYWYRQDPGQGLRLIYYSQIVNDFQKGDIAEGYSVSREKKESFPLTVTSAQKNPTAFYLCASSANRADSTYEQYFGPGTRLTVT.

This chain connects TRBV11-1 to TRBJ1-4; D remains unclear. V was pared by 7 bases and J by 8 bases, with 11 bases between. The germline V gene has CDR1 SGHAT and CDR2 FQDESV (reference sequence). The CDR3 consists of 12 residues. Here the CDR3 reads CASIRRGEKLFF. DNA for the CDR3: TGTGCCAGCATCCGTCGGGGAGAAAAACTGTTTTTT.